The 16 T cell receptor beta chains below all came from one sample that was sequenced in a study of blood T cell repertoires in COVID-19 (dated by TCRdb to about 2020). Libraries were built with the immunoSEQ multiplex PCR assay. Held by TCRdb, this immuneACCESS table contains in-frame sequences only and omits some clones. Under half of the omission traces to an unresolved V gene where checked; the cause of the rest is unknown. The sample contains some 170,000 clones, 84% of them found a single time. The ten largest account for approximately 16% of the sample. What was sequenced was PBMCs or T cells enriched from blood (not recorded which). The receptor set was obtained from a man aged 45-65 years who had recovered from COVID-19.

In this sample, this clone turned up once. The rearrangement uses TRBV20-1 and TRBJ2-3; maybe TRBD1 (5 bases). V was clipped by 5 bases and J by 2 bases, with 5 bases between them. Germline values: CDR1 DFQATT, CDR2 SNEGSKA (reference sequence). The length of the CDR3 is 11 residues. The CDR3 sequence: CSAGATDTQYF. The CDR3 nucleotides are TGCAGTGCTGGGGCCACAGATACGCAGTATTTT.

The chain employs TRBV30 and TRBJ2-5; 7 bases fit TRBD2. The CDR3 has 14 amino acids. CDR1 GTSNPN and CDR2 SVGIG come from the germline V gene (reference sequence). Losses at the gene ends were 2 bases for V and 1 base for J; bases not matched to a gene: 4. CDR3 sequence reads: CAWSRGGIQETQYF. In nucleotides, the CDR3 is TGTGCCTGGAGTCGCGGGGGAATCCAAGAGACCCAGTACTTC. Supplemented by reference TRBV30 and TRBJ2-5, the full variable domain reads SQTIHQWPATLVQPVGSPLSLECTVEGTSNPNLYWYRQAAGRGLQLLFYSVGIGQISSEVPQNLSASRPQDRQFILSSKKLLLSDSGFYLCAWSRGGIQETQYFGPGTRLLVL.

The J gene is TRBJ1-1, the V gene TRBV9; D call uncertain. The germline CDR1 and CDR2 sequences are SGDLS and YYNGEE. The ends were cut back, 0 bases at V and 4 bases at J, with 10 bases in the middle. CDR3 length: 14 amino acids. CDR3 DNA: TGTGCCAGCAGCGTAGGTGCATTGCGCACTGAAGCTTTCTTT. It encodes CASSVGALRTEAFF.

About this clone itself: The sample holds other DNA sequences that translate to the same CDR3. The chain is built from TRBV5-1 and TRBJ1-6, with D possibly being TRBD1 (5 bases). CDR1 is SGHRS, CDR2 YFSETQ, per germline. Trimming shortened V by 0 bases and J by 7 bases, and 8 bases separated the two germline ends. This CDR3 contains 14 residues. The CDR3 DNA reads TGCGCCAGCAGCTTGGGTCAGGGAAATTCACCCCTCCACTTT. Translation gives CASSLGQGNSPLHF.

Only a few counts were recorded for this clone. The CDR3 spells CASGGYPNYGYTF. The CDR3 DNA reads TGTGCCAGCGGCGGGTATCCCAACTATGGCTACACCTTC. The rearrangement links TRBV21-1 to TRBJ1-2. TRBV21-1 is noted as a pseudogene. The CDR3 runs 13 residues.

The chain joins TRBV5-1 to TRBJ1-2; D unresolved. The V gene lost 0 bases and the J gene lost 2 bases, with 14 bases spanning the gap. This CDR3 spans 16 amino acids. Germline CDR1 is SGHRS and CDR2 is YFSETQ. The CDR3 here is CASSLGLVQQNYGYTF. The CDR3 DNA follows: TGCGCCAGCAGCTTGGGATTAGTACAGCAAAACTATGGCTACACCTTC.

V is TRBV29-1 and J is TRBJ1-1, with D maybe TRBD1 (5 bases). The CDR3 has 13 amino acids. Trimming cost V 2 bases and J 3 bases, with 10 bases left between them. The germline V gene has CDR1 SQVTM and CDR2 ANQGSEA. DNA for the CDR3: TGCAGCGTTGAATACAGGAGGGACACTGAAGCTTTCTTT. This codes for CSVEYRRDTEAFF. Looking up the rest from reference TRBV29-1 and TRBJ1-1 gives the full variable domain: SAVISQKPSRDICQRGTSLTIQCQVDSQVTMMFWYRQQPGQSLTLIATANQGSEATYESGFVIDKFPISRPNLTFSTLTVSNMSPEDSSIYLCSVEYRRDTEAFFGQGTRLTVV.

This sequence joins TRBV25-1 and TRBJ1-2; 7 nucleotides align to TRBD1. This CDR3 region has 13 residues. In germline, CDR1 is MGHDK, CDR2 SYGVNS. Trimming took 4 bases from V and 4 from J; bases not matched to a gene: 3. CDR3 nucleotide sequence: TGTGCCAGCAGTGCCGGGACAGCCTATGGCTACACCTTC. It codes for CASSAGTAYGYTF.

The DNA for the CDR3 is TGTGCCAGCAGTTTAACGGGGGGGCTTTACGAGCAGTACTTC. The encoded protein is CASSLTGGLYEQYF. The chain links TRBV27 to TRBJ2-7, with 8 positions matching TRBD2. The CDR3 sequence is 14 residues long. Per germline, CDR1 MNHEY and CDR2 SMNVEV (reference sequence). V dropped 2 bases and J dropped 4; count of bases not matched to a gene: 4.

This chain links TRBV18 with TRBJ1-1, with a possible D match to TRBD1 (5 bases). CDR3 length: 16 amino acids. V was cut by 3 bases and J by 5 bases, with 19 bases left in between. Germline CDR1 KGHSH, CDR2 LQKENI. CDR3 residues: CASSPDISRGGTEAFF. The CDR3 DNA follows: TGTGCCAGCTCACCCGATATCTCTAGGGGTGGGACTGAAGCTTTCTTT.

The rearrangement joins TRBV5-1 to TRBJ2-2; the D gene is possibly TRBD2 (6 bases). The CDR3 runs to 15 residues. Per germline, CDR1 SGHRS and CDR2 YFSETQ. V was cut by 0 bases and J by 4 bases, with 10 bases left in between. The CDR3 region has the DNA TGCGCCAGCAGCTTGGTGGGGGGAAGCACCGGGGAGCTGTTTTTT. Translation: CASSLVGGSTGELFF.

V and J are TRBV3-1 (or the pseudogene TRBV3-2) and TRBJ1-3; D uncertain. From germline, CDR1 is LGHDT and CDR2 YNNKEL (reference sequence). This CDR3 spans 19 amino acids. The V end lost 1 base, the J end lost 0 bases, and 19 bases lay between the germline ends. CDR3 residues: CASSQGPLVGGDSGNTIYF. In DNA, the CDR3 is TGTGCCAGCAGCCAAGGTCCCCTTGTGGGAGGAGACTCTGGAAACACCATATATTTT.

V usage is TRBV5-8 and J usage is TRBJ1-1, with 9 nucleotides matching TRBD1. The germline V gene has CDR1 SGHTS and CDR2 YDEGEE. The CDR3 covers 15 residues. The V and J ends lost 4 bases and 0 bases, in that order; junction bases with no gene match: 4. For the CDR3, the DNA is TGTGCCAGCAGCCAACGGGACAGGGTGAACACTGAAGCTTTCTTT. Protein: CASSQRDRVNTEAFF.

The CDR3 region has the DNA TGTGCCAGCAGCCAAGCCCTCTCTGGAAACACCATATATTTT. Its translation is CASSQALSGNTIYF. The chain combines TRBV14 with TRBJ1-3; no definite D call. The germline CDR1 and CDR2 sequences are SGHDN and FVKESK. V gave up 1 base and J gave up 0 bases, with 4 bases separating them. CDR3 length equals 14 residues.

The rearrangement uses TRBV14 and TRBJ2-7; D is perhaps TRBD2 (7 bases). V gave up 4 bases and J gave up 2 bases, with 15 bases separating them. CDR1 and CDR2 from the germline V gene are SGHDN and FVKESK. The CDR3 contains 15 residues. CDR3 protein: CASSPRPGGPYEQYF. The CDR3 coding sequence is TGTGCCAGCAGCCCAAGGCCCGGGGGGCCCTACGAGCAGTACTTC.

The V gene is TRBV4-1, the J gene TRBJ2-2; 9 bases line up with TRBD2. CDR3 size: 19 residues. The J segment lost 4 bases and the V segment lost 4 bases, leaving 16 bases of the junction unmatched. CDR1 and CDR2 from the germline V gene are MGHRA and YSYEKL. For the CDR3, the DNA is TGCGCCAGCAGCCGGGAAGGCGGAAGCGGGGGGTCTGGCACCGGGGAGCTGTTTTTT. Translating gives CASSREGGSGGSGTGELFF.